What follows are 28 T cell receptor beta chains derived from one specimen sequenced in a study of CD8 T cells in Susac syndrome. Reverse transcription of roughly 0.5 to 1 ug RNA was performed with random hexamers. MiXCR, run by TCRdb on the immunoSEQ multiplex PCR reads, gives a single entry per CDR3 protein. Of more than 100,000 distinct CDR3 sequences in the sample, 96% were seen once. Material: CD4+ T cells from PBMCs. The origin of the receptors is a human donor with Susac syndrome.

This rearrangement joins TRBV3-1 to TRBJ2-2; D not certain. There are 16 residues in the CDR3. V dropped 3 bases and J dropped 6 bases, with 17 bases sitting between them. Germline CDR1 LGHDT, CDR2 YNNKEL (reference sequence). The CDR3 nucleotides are TGTGCCAGCAGCCATTCGGATCCCCATCTGGCCGGGGAGCTGTTTTTT. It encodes CASSHSDPHLAGELFF.

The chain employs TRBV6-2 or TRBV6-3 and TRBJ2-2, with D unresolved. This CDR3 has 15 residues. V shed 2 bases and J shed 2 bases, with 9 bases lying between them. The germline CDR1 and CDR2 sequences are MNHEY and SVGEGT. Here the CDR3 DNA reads TGTGCCAGCAGTTACCAGGTTGCTAACACCGGGGAGCTGTTTTTT. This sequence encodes CASSYQVANTGELFF.

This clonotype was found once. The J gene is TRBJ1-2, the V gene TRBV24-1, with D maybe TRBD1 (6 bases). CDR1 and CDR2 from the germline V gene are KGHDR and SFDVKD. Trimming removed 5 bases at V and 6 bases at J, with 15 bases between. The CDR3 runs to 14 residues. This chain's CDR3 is CATSGVGGLDGYTF. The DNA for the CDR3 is TGTGCCACCAGTGGCGTCGGGGGGCTCGATGGCTACACCTTC.

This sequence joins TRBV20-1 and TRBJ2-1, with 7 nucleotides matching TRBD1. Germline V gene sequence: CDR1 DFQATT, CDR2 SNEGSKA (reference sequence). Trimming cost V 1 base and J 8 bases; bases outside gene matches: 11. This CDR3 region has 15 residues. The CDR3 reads CSARVQGENPHEQFF. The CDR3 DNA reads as TGCAGTGCTAGAGTTCAGGGGGAAAACCCCCATGAGCAGTTCTTC.

CDR3: CASTLDGNYGYTF. CDR3 nucleotide sequence: TGTGCCAGCACCCTAGACGGGAACTATGGCTACACCTTC. The rearrangement links TRBV6-6 to TRBJ1-2; D is unclear. The CDR3 is 13 amino acids. The germline CDR1 and CDR2 sequences are MNHNY and SVGAGI (reference sequence). V shed 7 bases and J shed 2 bases, with 11 bases lying between them.

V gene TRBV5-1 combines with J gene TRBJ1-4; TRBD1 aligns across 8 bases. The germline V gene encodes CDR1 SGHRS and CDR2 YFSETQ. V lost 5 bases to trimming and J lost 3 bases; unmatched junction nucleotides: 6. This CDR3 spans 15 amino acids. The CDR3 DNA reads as TGCGCCAGCAGTTCGACAGGGGAATCTAATGAAAAACTGTTTTTT. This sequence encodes CASSSTGESNEKLFF.

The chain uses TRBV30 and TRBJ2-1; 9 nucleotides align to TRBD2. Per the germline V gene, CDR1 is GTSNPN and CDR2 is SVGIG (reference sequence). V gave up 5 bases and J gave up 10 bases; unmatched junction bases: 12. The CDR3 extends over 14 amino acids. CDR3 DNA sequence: TGTGCCTGGGCTCCTCTAGCGGGGAGCTCGGAGCAGTTCTTC. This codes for CAWAPLAGSSEQFF.

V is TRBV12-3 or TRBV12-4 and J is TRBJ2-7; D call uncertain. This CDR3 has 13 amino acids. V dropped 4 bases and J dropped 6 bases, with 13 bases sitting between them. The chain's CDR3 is CASSSDRVSEQYF. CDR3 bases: TGTGCCAGCAGTTCCGACCGGGTTTCCGAGCAGTACTTC.

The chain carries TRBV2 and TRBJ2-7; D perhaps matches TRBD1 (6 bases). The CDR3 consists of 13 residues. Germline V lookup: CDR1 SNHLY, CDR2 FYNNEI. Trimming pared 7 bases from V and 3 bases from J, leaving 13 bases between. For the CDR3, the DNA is TGTGCCAGCAACTTCCAGGGGCGCTACGAGCAGTACTTC. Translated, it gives CASNFQGRYEQYF.

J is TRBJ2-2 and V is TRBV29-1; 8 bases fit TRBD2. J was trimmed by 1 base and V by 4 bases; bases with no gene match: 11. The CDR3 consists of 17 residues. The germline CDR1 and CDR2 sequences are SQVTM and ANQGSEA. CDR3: CSVGGVGAGGNTGELFF. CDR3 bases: TGCAGCGTTGGGGGGGTGGGCGCGGGAGGGAACACCGGGGAGCTGTTTTTT.

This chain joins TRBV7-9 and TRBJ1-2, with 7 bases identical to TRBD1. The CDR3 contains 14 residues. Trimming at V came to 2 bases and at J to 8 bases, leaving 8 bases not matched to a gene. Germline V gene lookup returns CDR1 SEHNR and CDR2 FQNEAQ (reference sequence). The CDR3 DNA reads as TGTGCCAGCAGCTTATCGACAGGGACTCGGGGCTACACCTTC. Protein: CASSLSTGTRGYTF.

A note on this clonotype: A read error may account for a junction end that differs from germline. CDR3 residues: CSASSAGQVF. CDR3 nucleotides: TGCAGTGCTAGTTCAGCCGGGCAGGTGTTT. The V call is TRBV20-1, the J call TRBJ2-3, with unresolved D. CDR3 length: 10 residues. Germline CDR1 and CDR2: DFQATT and SNEGSKA (reference sequence).

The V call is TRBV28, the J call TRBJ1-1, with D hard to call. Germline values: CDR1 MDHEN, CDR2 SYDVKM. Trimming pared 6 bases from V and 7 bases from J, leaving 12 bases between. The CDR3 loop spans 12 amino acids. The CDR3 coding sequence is TGTGCCAGCAGCCCTTCGAGGGTTGAAGCTTTCTTT. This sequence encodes CASSPSRVEAFF.

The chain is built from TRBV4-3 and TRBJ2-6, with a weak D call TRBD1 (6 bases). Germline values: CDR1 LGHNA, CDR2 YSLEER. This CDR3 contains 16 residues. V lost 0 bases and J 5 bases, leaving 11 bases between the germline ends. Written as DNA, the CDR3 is TGCGCCAGCAGCCAAGAAACAGGGAATAGGGCCAACGTCCTGACTTTC. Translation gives CASSQETGNRANVLTF.

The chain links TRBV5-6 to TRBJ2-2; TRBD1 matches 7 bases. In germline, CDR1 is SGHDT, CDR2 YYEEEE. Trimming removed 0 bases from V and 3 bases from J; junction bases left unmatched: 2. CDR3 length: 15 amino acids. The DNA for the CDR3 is TGTGCCAGCAGCTTGGTTGACAGGGACACCGGGGAGCTGTTTTTT. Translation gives CASSLVDRDTGELFF.

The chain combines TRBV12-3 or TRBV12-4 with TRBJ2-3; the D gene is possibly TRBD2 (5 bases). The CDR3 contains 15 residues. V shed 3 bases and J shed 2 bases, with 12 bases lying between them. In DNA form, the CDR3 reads TGTGCCAGCAGTTTCGATGGGCGGGCCACAGATACGCAGTATTTT. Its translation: CASSFDGRATDTQYF.

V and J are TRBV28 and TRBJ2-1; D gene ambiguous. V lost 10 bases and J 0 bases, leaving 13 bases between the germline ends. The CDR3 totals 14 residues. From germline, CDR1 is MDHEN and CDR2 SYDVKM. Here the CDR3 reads CATTPFGSYNEQFF. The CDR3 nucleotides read TGTGCCACCACTCCCTTCGGCTCCTACAATGAGCAGTTCTTC. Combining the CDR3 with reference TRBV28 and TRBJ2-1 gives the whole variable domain DVKVTQSSRYLVKRTGEKVFLECVQDMDHENMFWYRQDPGLGLRLIYFSYDVKMKEKGDIPEGYSVSREKKERFSLILESASTNQTSMYLCATTPFGSYNEQFFGPGTRLTVL.

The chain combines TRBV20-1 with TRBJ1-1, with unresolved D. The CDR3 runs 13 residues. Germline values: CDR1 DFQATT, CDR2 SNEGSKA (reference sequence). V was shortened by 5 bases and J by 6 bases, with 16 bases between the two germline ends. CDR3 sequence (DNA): TGCAGTGCTCCGGCCCCTTTGAGGGCTGAAGCTTTCTTT. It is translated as CSAPAPLRAEAFF.

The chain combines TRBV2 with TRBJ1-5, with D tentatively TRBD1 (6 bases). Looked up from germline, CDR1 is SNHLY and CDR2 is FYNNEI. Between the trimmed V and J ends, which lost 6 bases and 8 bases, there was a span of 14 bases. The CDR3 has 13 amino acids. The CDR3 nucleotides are TGTGCCAGCAGCGGACAGTCCTTGGAGCCCCAGCATTTT. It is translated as CASSGQSLEPQHF.

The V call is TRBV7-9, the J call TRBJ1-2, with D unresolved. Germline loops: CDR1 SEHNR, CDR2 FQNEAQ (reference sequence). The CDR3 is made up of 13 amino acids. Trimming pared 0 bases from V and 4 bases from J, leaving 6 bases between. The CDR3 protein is CASSLADTYGYTF. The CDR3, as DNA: TGTGCCAGCAGCTTAGCCGACACCTATGGCTACACCTTC.

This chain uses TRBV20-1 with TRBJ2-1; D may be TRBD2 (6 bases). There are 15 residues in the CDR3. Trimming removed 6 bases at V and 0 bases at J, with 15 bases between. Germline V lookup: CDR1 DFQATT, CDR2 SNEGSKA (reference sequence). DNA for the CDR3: TGCAGTGCCAGTCCTAGCGTAAGCTCCTACAATGAGCAGTTCTTC. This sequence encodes CSASPSVSSYNEQFF.

The CDR3 DNA reads as TGTGCCAGCAGCCAAGGTCTGGGGGGGAATGAGCAGTTCTTC. This translates into CASSQGLGGNEQFF. The chain carries TRBV3-1 and TRBJ2-1; TRBD2 aligns across 7 bases. This CDR3 comprises 14 residues. V lost 1 base to trimming and J lost 7 bases; unmatched junction nucleotides: 4. Germline V gene lookup returns CDR1 LGHDT and CDR2 YNNKEL (reference sequence).

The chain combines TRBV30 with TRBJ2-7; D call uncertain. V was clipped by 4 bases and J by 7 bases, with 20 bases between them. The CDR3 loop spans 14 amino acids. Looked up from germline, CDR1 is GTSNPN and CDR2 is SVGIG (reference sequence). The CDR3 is CAWNPSSTSREQYF. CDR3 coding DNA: TGTGCCTGGAATCCATCTTCGACGTCGCGAGAGCAGTACTTC. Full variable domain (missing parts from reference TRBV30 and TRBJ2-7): SQTIHQWPATLVQPVGSPLSLECTVEGTSNPNLYWYRQAAGRGLQLLFYSVGIGQISSEVPQNLSASRPQDRQFILSSKKLLLSDSGFYLCAWNPSSTSREQYFGPGTRLTVT.

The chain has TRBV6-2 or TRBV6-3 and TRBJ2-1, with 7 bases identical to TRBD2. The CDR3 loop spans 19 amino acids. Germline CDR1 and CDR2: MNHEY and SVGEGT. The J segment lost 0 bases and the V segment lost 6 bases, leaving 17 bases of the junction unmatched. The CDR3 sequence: CASRKGPSGSTRSYNEQFF. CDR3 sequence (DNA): TGTGCCAGCAGAAAGGGGCCTAGCGGTTCTACACGCTCCTACAATGAGCAGTTCTTC.

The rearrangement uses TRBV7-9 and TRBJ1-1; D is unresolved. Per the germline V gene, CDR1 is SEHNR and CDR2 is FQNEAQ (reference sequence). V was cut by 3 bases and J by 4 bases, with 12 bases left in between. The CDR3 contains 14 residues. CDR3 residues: CASSFGGSSTEAFF. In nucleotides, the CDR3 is TGTGCCAGCAGCTTCGGAGGGTCGAGCACTGAAGCTTTCTTT.

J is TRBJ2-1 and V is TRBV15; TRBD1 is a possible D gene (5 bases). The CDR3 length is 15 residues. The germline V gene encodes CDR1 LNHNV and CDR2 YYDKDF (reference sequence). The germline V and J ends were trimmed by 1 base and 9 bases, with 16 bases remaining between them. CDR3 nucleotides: TGTGCCACCAGCAGAGGACAAGGGGCATTTATTGAGCAGTTCTTC. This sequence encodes CATSRGQGAFIEQFF. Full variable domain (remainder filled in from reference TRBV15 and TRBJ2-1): DAMVIQNPRYQVTQFGKPVTLSCSQTLNHNVMYWYQQKSSQAPKLLFHYYDKDFNNEADTPDNFQSRRPNTSFCFLDIRSPGLGDTAMYLCATSRGQGAFIEQFFGPGTRLTVL.

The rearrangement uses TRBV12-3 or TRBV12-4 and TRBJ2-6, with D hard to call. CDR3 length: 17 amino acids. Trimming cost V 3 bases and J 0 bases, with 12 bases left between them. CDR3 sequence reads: CASSLSRSPSGANVLTF. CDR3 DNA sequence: TGTGCCAGCAGTTTGTCCAGGTCGCCCTCTGGGGCCAACGTCCTGACTTTC.

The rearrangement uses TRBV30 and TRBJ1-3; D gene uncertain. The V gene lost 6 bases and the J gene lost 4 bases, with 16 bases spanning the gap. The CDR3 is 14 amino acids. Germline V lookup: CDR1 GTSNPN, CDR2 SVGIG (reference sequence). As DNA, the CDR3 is TGTGCCTGCTTCCACGTCACCGGGGGAAACACCATATATTTT. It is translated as CACFHVTGGNTIYF.